This TCR beta chain comes out of a study of T cells in Graves' hyperthyroidism and ophthalmopathy. PBMCs came from 10 ml fresh peripheral blood. This CDR3 spans 15 amino acids. Germline values: CDR1 MDHEN, CDR2 SYDVKM. V lost 3 bases and J 3 bases, leaving 14 bases between the germline ends. RNA transcripts gave rise to amplified TCR beta CDR3 regions. The TCR CDR3 was amplified in a first-round RT-PCR using the HTBI primer set. A single record per CDR3 protein comes from TCRdb applying MiXCR to the multiplex PCR reads. The sample includes some 600,000 distinct CDR3 sequences, approximately 15% of them seen just once. In this sample, this clonotype turned up many times.

The clonotype originates from a woman between 25 and 40 years old with Graves' hyperthyroidism that later progressed to Graves' ophthalmopathy. Sequencing was done on a sample of blood. The chain links TRBV28 to TRBJ1-1; D perhaps matches TRBD1 (6 bases). CDR3 in DNA: TGTGCCAGCAGTTTGACGAAGGGGGGATACACTGAAGCTTTCTTT. This gives the protein CASSLTKGGYTEAFF.